The T cell receptor (beta chain) under discussion was sequenced for a study of response to subunit inactivated influenza vaccine. Study conclusions and caveats: The study's authors posited that every seasonal influenza vaccination enlists few new T cells.

The CDR3 is made up of 15 amino acids. The junction had 8 bases not matched to a gene; V was cut back by 6 bases and J by 2 bases. Germline V lookup: CDR1 MNHNS, CDR2 SASEGT. A remark on this clonotype: Its antigen is unidentified.

TCRdb reanalysed the RT-PCR reads using MiXCR and keeps one entry per CDR3 protein. This repertoire shows hundreds of thousands of distinct CDR3 sequences, about 25% found once; its top ten account for under 2.5%. The specimen was CD4+ T cells sorted from PBMCs, collected 5 days after vaccination. This receptor was taken from a middle-aged man who received an inactivated influenza vaccine. This rearrangement joins TRBV6-1 to TRBJ2-7; 9 bases are shared with TRBD1. The CDR3 region has the DNA TGTGCCAGCAGAGACAGACAGGGGGTCGCCTACGAGCAGTACTTC. It yields the protein CASRDRQGVAYEQYF.